This T cell receptor beta chain stems from a study of T cell responses to AZD1222 COVID-19 vaccine. Overall study findings and caveats: Possibly, clonal diversity was underestimated; donors were largely white British and included more females. Only a handful of AZD1222 recipients, more than 5 in all, had baseline seropositivity. Spike-specific TCR breadth and depth rose after two AZD1222 doses.

As concerns this clone: Its specificity is not known.

Germline V gene sequence: CDR1 MDHEN, CDR2 SYDVKM. CDR3 length: 15 residues. V was cut by 6 bases and J by 0 bases, with 15 bases left in between. TCRdb's copy holds only in-frame clones and misses some; the assay was immunoSEQ multiplex PCR. Of approximately 42,000 clones detected, about nine tenths appear once; the ten largest clones hold around 25%. The TCR was taken from an adult who received the AZD1222 COVID-19 vaccine. The sequenced sample was peripheral blood, obtained 28 days after the second AZD1222 dose. The rearrangement links TRBV28 to TRBJ2-7; D may be TRBD2 (6 bases). The CDR3 DNA follows: TGTGCCAGCAGGACTGGGACTCTCTACTCCTACGAGCAGTACTTC. Translating it yields CASRTGTLYSYEQYF.